This T cell receptor beta chain was recorded in a study of immune evolution from preneoplasia to lung adenocarcinoma. Only in-frame clones appear in the TCRdb table, and some are missing; sequencing was by immunoSEQ multiplex PCR. The profile shows under 45,000 clones, roughly four fifths of them singletons. Trimming took off 6 bases at V and 4 bases at J, with 9 bases between the two ends. CDR3 length equals 12 residues. Germline V CDR1 and CDR2: MDHEN, SYDVKM. The origin of this receptor is a person between 60 and 69 years old with lung adenocarcinoma. The chain carries TRBV28 and TRBJ1-2; D is uncertain. The sample taken for sequencing was FFPE invasive lung adenocarcinoma tissue. CDR3 loop: CASSRAGYGYTF. In DNA, the CDR3 is TGTGCCAGCAGCCGGGCGGGCTATGGCTACACCTTC.